This TCR beta chain was sequenced for a study of shared T cell receptors in the human thymus. V was clipped by 8 bases and J by 2 bases; unmatched bases: 15. The CDR3 totals 18 residues. Looked up from germline, CDR1 is MNHEY and CDR2 is SMNVEV (reference sequence). The data were produced by immunoSEQ multiplex PCR, yet TCRdb's version contains in-frame clones alone and is incomplete. The sample shows hundreds of thousands of clones, roughly 90% of them seen only once. This sample was shared with a second study, whose subject was human thymus T cells. That source adds: Corrective heart surgery yielded the resections from which the thymus tissue came. Across thymic and blood repertoires, the usage of V and J genes appeared to be biased.

The sequencing input was thymocytes. This TCR was sampled from a boy in the first two years of life with a congenital heart defect. V gene TRBV27 combines with J gene TRBJ2-7, with TRBD2 identical over 13 bases. Written as DNA, the CDR3 is TGTGCCAGCTCCCCTTACACTAGCGGGAGGGCGGCCCCCTACGAGCAGTACTTC. Its translation: CASSPYTSGRAAPYEQYF.